The clone carrying this TCR beta chain was seen more than once but under ten times. Its antigen remains unknown. In this CDR3 the conserved last residue, phenylalanine or tryptophan, is missing, so a read error is likely. The ends lost 0 bases at V and 5 bases at J; junction bases unmatched: 2. This CDR3 region has 16 residues. Looked up from germline, CDR1 is DFQATT and CDR2 is SNEGSKA (reference sequence). As to time point: newly diagnosed GD, antithyroid drugs for less than 3 months. The TCR library used RNA extracted from PBMCs. Patient provenance is recorded as an endocrinology department in Xi'an, China. The data were obtained in a study of regulatory T cells in long-lasting Graves disease. Study information: Antithyroid drug use was under 3 months in newly diagnosed Graves' patients. Points from the study as a whole: Public clonotype sharing was higher in persistent than newly diagnosed patients.

Investigators prepared the TCR beta libraries by applying iRepertoire HTBI primers and Arm-PCR of CDR3 regions. TCRdb processed the multiplex PCR reads anew with MiXCR; each CDR3 protein has one entry. Here the sample spans approximately 210,000 distinct CDR3 sequences, 18% being singletons. This specimen consisted of peripheral blood mononuclear cells (PBMCs), obtained at new diagnosis, from a patient treated with antithyroid drugs. This chain connects TRBV20-1 to TRBJ1-6; 12 nucleotides line up with TRBD1. The sequence was obtained from a female donor with Graves disease. The CDR3 is CSAREGQGANNSPLHL. The CDR3 DNA follows: TGCAGTGCTAGAGAGGGACAGGGGGCTAATAATTCACCCCTCCACCTT.